A single sample gave rise to the 26 T cell receptor beta chains below, sequenced in a study of control samples from healthy donors and cancer patients. The assay was immunoSEQ multiplex PCR, and TCRdb's table has in-frame clones only and misses some. The table lists approximately 86,000 clones, over 65% of them singletons. The sample taken for sequencing was blood. The receptors were gathered from a woman between 40 and 50 years old in good health.

This chain joins TRBV18 and TRBJ2-7, with 9 nucleotides matching TRBD1. Trimming removed 4 bases from V and 5 bases from J; junction bases left unmatched: 6. Germline V lookup: CDR1 KGHSH, CDR2 LQKENI. The CDR3 contains 14 residues. DNA for the CDR3: TGTGCCAGCTCACTACAGGGGGCTATCGACGAGCAGTACTTC. Translated: CASSLQGAIDEQYF.

The chain has TRBV7-8 and TRBJ1-1; 8 bases match TRBD1. Trimming cost V 8 bases and J 3 bases; bases outside gene matches: 11. Germline assignment: CDR1 SGHVS and CDR2 FQNEAQ. The CDR3 has 15 residues. The CDR3 DNA reads TGTGCCAGCCGGTGGACAGGGCGTGAGGACACTGAAGCTTTCTTT. It yields the protein CASRWTGREDTEAFF.

This clone has a single count. The chain links TRBV6-6 to TRBJ1-6; no definite D call. The CDR3 loop spans 15 amino acids. The germline gives CDR1 MNHNY, CDR2 SVGAGI (reference sequence). V lost 3 bases and J 0 bases, leaving 6 bases between the germline ends. The CDR3 sequence: CASSYRDSYNSPLHF. The CDR3 DNA is TGTGCCAGCAGTTATAGGGACTCCTATAATTCACCCCTCCACTTT.

The CDR3 sequence: CASSTDRGHYGYTF. The CDR3 coding sequence is TGTGCCAGCAGCACAGACAGGGGTCACTATGGCTACACCTTC. This chain joins TRBV5-4 and TRBJ1-2; 8 nucleotides line up with TRBD1. J gave up 3 bases and V 4 bases, and 5 bases lay outside the gene matches. This CDR3 contains 14 residues. The germline V gene encodes CDR1 SGHNT and CDR2 YYREEE (reference sequence).

The chain carries TRBV9 and TRBJ2-1; 12 bases are a match to TRBD2. V lost 4 bases, J lost 3 bases, and 2 bases stayed unmatched. The length of the CDR3 is 15 residues. Germline V lookup: CDR1 SGDLS, CDR2 YYNGEE. CDR3 sequence: CASSLAGGYYNEQFF. In DNA form, the CDR3 reads TGTGCCAGCAGCCTAGCGGGGGGGTACTACAATGAGCAGTTCTTC.

The gene calls are TRBV21-1 and TRBJ1-6; no check of the table's D call, TRBD1, against the DNA was made. TRBV21-1 represents a pseudogene. CDR3 size: 12 residues. The CDR3 sequence: CASAETAIVLHF. In nucleotides, the CDR3 is TGTGCCAGCGCAGAGACAGCTATCGTCCTCCACTTT.

The chain couples TRBV6-2 or TRBV6-3 to TRBJ2-3, with D maybe TRBD1 (6 bases). The CDR3 loop spans 14 amino acids. CDR1 and CDR2 from the germline V gene are MNHEY and SVGEGT. Trimming stripped 6 bases from V and 4 bases from J, with 14 bases between. Written as DNA, the CDR3 is TGTGCCAGCAGCCGAGGACAGTACCCAGATACGCAGTATTTT. Its translation: CASSRGQYPDTQYF.

The rearrangement links TRBV29-1 to TRBJ2-3; D is ambiguous. The CDR3 is made up of 11 amino acids. CDR1 and CDR2 (germline): SQVTM, ANQGSEA. Deletions cut 6 bases from V and 4 bases from J, with 8 bases between. This CDR3 is CSVVSSDTQYF. The CDR3 DNA is TGCAGCGTAGTGTCGTCAGATACGCAGTATTTT.

The CDR3 here is CSASGWSGYTF. The CDR3 nucleotides are TGCAGTGCTAGTGGATGGAGTGGCTACACCTTC. The chain recombines TRBV20-1 with TRBJ1-2, with D unclear. Trimming cost V 3 bases and J 7 bases, with 9 bases left between them. Germline V CDR1 and CDR2: DFQATT, SNEGSKA (reference sequence). The CDR3 is made up of 11 amino acids.

The chain joins TRBV12-3 or TRBV12-4 to TRBJ2-5; D remains ambiguous. CDR3 length equals 13 residues. V was clipped by 4 bases and J by 4 bases, with 10 bases between them. The DNA of the CDR3 is TGTGCCAGCAGTTACAGTAAACGAGAGACCCAGTACTTC. Its protein product is CASSYSKRETQYF.

V gene TRBV7-9 combines with J gene TRBJ1-1; the D is unclear. The CDR3 covers 14 residues. Per germline, CDR1 SEHNR and CDR2 FQNEAQ (reference sequence). Trimming removed 6 bases from V and 0 bases from J, with 11 bases in between. CDR3 coding DNA: TGTGCCAGCAGAAGAAGGGAGGTGAACACTGAAGCTTTCTTT. Amino acid sequence: CASRRREVNTEAFF.

The rearrangement uses TRBV7-3 and TRBJ1-3; D may be TRBD1 (5 bases). The CDR3 contains 12 residues. The germline V gene has CDR1 SGHTA and CDR2 FQGTGA. Trimming cost V 8 bases and J 4 bases, with 9 bases left between them. Written as DNA, the CDR3 is TGTGCCAGCGCCAGGGCCGGAAACACCATATATTTT. The encoded protein is CASARAGNTIYF.

The chain links TRBV9 to TRBJ2-5; D call uncertain. This CDR3 has 13 amino acids. The V end lost 1 base, the J end lost 5 bases, and 9 bases lay between the germline ends. Germline V gene sequence: CDR1 SGDLS, CDR2 YYNGEE. CDR3 bases: TGTGCCAGCAGCGTACGGATGGGGGAGACCCAGTACTTC. This gives the protein CASSVRMGETQYF. The whole variable domain, filled in from reference TRBV9 and TRBJ2-5, reads DSGVTQTPKHLITATGQRVTLRCSPRSGDLSVYWYQQSLDQGLQFLIQYYNGEERAKGNILERFSAQQFPDLHSELNLSSLELGDSALYFCASSVRMGETQYFGPGTRLLVL.

The chain recombines TRBV5-1 with TRBJ1-5; 10 bases line up with TRBD1. The CDR3 covers 14 residues. After removal of 4 bases from V and 9 bases from J, the junction contained 7 bases not matched to a gene. Germline-derived CDR1 and CDR2 are SGHRS and YFSETQ. As DNA, the CDR3 is TGCGCCAGCAGCCCGTTGGACAGGGGGGGGCCCCAGCATTTT. Its translation: CASSPLDRGGPQHF.

This CDR3 is CASSHGGDTQYF. The CDR3 DNA is TGTGCCAGCAGCCATGGGGGGGATACGCAGTATTTT. The chain recombines TRBV3-1 (or the pseudogene TRBV3-2) with TRBJ2-3, with a weak D call TRBD2 (6 bases). CDR3 length equals 12 residues. V was cut by 3 bases and J by 6 bases, with 7 bases left in between. Germline V gene data show CDR1 as LGHDT and CDR2 as YNNKEL (reference sequence).

Concerning this clone: Other DNA sequences in the same sample also yield this CDR3. The chain uses TRBV10-3 and TRBJ2-7; 11 bases are a match to TRBD2. Trimming took 6 bases from V and 2 from J; bases not matched to a gene: 3. Per the germline V gene, CDR1 is ENHRY and CDR2 is SYGVKD. The CDR3 is 14 amino acids. The CDR3 region has the DNA TGTGCCATCAGCCTAGCGGGGGGTCCCTACGAGCAGTACTTC. This gives the protein CAISLAGGPYEQYF.

The CDR3 nucleotides are TGTGCCAGCAGCTTAGGAGGGGCTGGGGCCAACGTCCTGACTTTC. The encoded protein is CASSLGGAGANVLTF. The chain uses TRBV7-6 and TRBJ2-6; either TRBD1 or TRBD2 may fit D (5 bases each). The CDR3 consists of 15 residues. CDR1 and CDR2 (germline): SGHVS, FNYEAQ. The ends were cut back, 1 base at V and 2 bases at J, with 6 bases in the middle.

The CDR3 reads CASSPGGFSEQFF. CDR3 DNA: TGTGCCAGCAGCCCGGGAGGCTTTAGTGAGCAGTTCTTC. The genes are TRBV11-3 and TRBJ2-1; 7 bases are a match to TRBD2. Germline trimming cut 5 bases from V and 9 bases from J; bases unmatched to any gene: 7. Germline V CDR1 and CDR2: SGHNT, YENEEA. CDR3 size: 13 residues.

The chain recombines TRBV24-1 with TRBJ1-2; possibly TRBD1 for D (6 bases). V lost 9 bases and J 5 bases, leaving 9 bases between the germline ends. Germline V gene lookup returns CDR1 KGHDR and CDR2 SFDVKD. The CDR3 consists of 11 residues. The CDR3 loop reads CATGGAYGYTF. The CDR3 DNA is TGTGCCACCGGGGGGGCTTATGGCTACACCTTC.

The rearrangement joins TRBV2 to TRBJ1-2; 10 bases align to TRBD1. The CDR3 has 17 amino acids. Germline V gene lookup returns CDR1 SNHLY and CDR2 FYNNEI. V was pared by 6 bases and J by 0 bases, with 10 bases of the junction left unmatched. The CDR3 loop is CASRATRQGASNYGYTF. In nucleotides, the CDR3 is TGTGCCAGCAGAGCCACCCGACAGGGGGCATCTAACTATGGCTACACCTTC.

The CDR3 coding sequence is TGTGCCAGTACCCAGGGAGGGACGAACACCGGGGAGCTGTTTTTT. Encoded protein: CASTQGGTNTGELFF. The chain is built from TRBV19 and TRBJ2-2, with TRBD2 identical over 7 bases. V lost 7 bases and J lost 0; bases outside the gene matches: 5. CDR3 size: 15 residues. The germline CDR1 and CDR2 sequences are LNHDA and SQIVND (reference sequence).

This chain connects TRBV30 to TRBJ1-2, with 9 bases that match TRBD1. The CDR3 runs 14 residues. With 3 bases clipped from V and 8 bases from J, the junction kept 10 bases outside the gene matches. Germline CDR1 is GTSNPN and CDR2 is SVGIG (reference sequence). The CDR3 DNA is TGTGCCTGGAGGTCCCCGGGACAGGGATCCGGCTACACCTTC. Its translation is CAWRSPGQGSGYTF.

This clone was seen just once. The chain employs TRBV10-2 and TRBJ1-1; D possibly corresponds to TRBD1 (5 bases). This CDR3 has 12 residues. Trimming took off 3 bases at V and 7 bases at J, with 9 bases between the two ends. Germline CDR1 is WSHSY and CDR2 is SAAADI. CDR3: CASSDPTDEAFF. In DNA, the CDR3 is TGCGCCAGCAGTGATCCGACAGATGAAGCTTTCTTT.

The chain carries TRBV9 and TRBJ2-7; no firm D call. Trimming pared 3 bases from V and 6 bases from J, leaving 10 bases between. The CDR3 is 12 amino acids. Per the germline V gene, CDR1 is SGDLS and CDR2 is YYNGEE. The CDR3 DNA reads as TGTGCCAGCAGCGGGGCCCCGGGCGAGCAGTACTTC. Translated: CASSGAPGEQYF.

This clone came up once. The chain combines TRBV2 with TRBJ1-2; TRBD1 is a possible D gene (6 bases). Trimming pared 0 bases from V and 5 bases from J, leaving 10 bases between. Germline V gene sequence: CDR1 SNHLY, CDR2 FYNNEI. The CDR3 extends over 14 amino acids. The CDR3 DNA is TGTGCCAGCAGTGAAGCAACAGGGAGTTATGGCTACACCTTC. Encoded protein: CASSEATGSYGYTF.

This rearrangement joins TRBV18 to TRBJ2-5; TRBD1 matches at 7 bases. Germline V gene lookup returns CDR1 KGHSH and CDR2 LQKENI. The CDR3 contains 16 residues. Unmatched junction bases numbered 12, after V lost 6 bases and J lost 2 bases. CDR3 sequence: CASSPFPPGQQETQYF. The CDR3, as DNA: TGTGCCAGCTCCCCCTTCCCACCGGGACAGCAAGAGACCCAGTACTTC. Full variable domain (remainder filled in from reference TRBV18 and TRBJ2-5): NAGVMQNPRHLVRRRGQEARLRCSPMKGHSHVYWYRQLPEEGLKFMVYLQKENIIDESGMPKERFSAEFPKEGPSILRIQQVVRGDSAAYFCASSPFPPGQQETQYFGPGTRLLVL.